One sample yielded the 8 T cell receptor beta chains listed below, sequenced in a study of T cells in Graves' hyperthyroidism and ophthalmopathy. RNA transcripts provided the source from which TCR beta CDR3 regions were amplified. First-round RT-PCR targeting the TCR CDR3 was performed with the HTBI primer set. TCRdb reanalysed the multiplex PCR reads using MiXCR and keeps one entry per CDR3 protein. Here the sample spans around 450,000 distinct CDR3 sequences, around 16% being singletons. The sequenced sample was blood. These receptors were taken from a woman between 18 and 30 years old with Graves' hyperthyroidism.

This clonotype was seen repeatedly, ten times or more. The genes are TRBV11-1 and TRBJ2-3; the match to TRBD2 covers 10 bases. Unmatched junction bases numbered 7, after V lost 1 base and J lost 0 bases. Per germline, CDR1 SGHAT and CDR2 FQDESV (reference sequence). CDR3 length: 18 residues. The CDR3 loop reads CASSLELAGATSTDTQYF. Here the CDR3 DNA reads TGTGCCAGCAGCTTAGAGCTAGCGGGGGCTACTAGCACAGATACGCAGTATTTT.

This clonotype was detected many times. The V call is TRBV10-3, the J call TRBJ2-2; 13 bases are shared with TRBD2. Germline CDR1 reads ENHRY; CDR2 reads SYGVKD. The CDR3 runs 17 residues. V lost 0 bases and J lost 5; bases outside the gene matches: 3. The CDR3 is CAISESKGLAGTGELFF. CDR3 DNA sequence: TGTGCCATCAGTGAGTCGAAGGGACTAGCGGGGACCGGGGAGCTGTTTTTT.

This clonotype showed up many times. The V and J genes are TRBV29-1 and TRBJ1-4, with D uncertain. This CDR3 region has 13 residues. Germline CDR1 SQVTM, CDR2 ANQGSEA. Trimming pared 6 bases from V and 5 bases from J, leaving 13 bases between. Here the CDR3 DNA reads TGCAGCGTCGCTCCGACGGGGAATGAAAAACTGTTTTTT. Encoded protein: CSVAPTGNEKLFF.

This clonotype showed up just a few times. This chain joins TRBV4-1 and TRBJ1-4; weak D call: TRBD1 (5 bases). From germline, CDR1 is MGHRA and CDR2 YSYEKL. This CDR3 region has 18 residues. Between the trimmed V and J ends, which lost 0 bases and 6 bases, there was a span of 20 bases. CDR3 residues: CASSQDGLFGGRDEKLFF. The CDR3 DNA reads TGCGCCAGCAGCCAAGATGGTCTCTTTGGGGGTCGTGATGAAAAACTGTTTTTT.

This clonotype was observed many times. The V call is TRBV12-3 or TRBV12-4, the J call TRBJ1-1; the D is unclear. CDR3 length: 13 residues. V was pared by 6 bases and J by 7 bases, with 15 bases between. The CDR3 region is CASSHYWTGEAFF. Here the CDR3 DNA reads TGTGCCAGCAGCCATTACTGGACGGGTGAAGCTTTCTTT.

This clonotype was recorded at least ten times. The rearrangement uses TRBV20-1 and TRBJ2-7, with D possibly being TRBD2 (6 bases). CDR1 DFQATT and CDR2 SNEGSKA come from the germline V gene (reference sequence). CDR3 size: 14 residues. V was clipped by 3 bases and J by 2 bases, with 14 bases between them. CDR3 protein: CSARPRVAAYEQYF. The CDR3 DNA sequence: TGCAGTGCTAGGCCCCGGGTAGCGGCCTACGAGCAGTACTTC.

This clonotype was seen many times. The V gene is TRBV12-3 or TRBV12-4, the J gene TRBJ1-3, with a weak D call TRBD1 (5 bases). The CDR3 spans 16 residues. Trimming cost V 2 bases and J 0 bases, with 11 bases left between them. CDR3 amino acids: CASSLRGLSSGNTIYF. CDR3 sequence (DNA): TGTGCCAGCAGTTTACGGGGCCTGAGCTCTGGAAACACCATATATTTT.

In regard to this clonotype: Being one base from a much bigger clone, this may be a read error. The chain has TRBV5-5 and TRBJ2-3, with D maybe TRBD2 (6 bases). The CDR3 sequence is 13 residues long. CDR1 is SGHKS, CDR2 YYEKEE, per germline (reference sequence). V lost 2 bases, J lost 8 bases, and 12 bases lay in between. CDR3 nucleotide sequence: TGTGCCAGCAGCTTCCTGGAGGGTGGTACGCAGTATTTT. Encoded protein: CASSFLEGGTQYF. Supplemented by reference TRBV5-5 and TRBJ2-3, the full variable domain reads DAGVTQSPTHLIKTRGQQVTLRCSPISGHKSVSWYQQVLGQGPQFIFQYYEKEERGRGNFPDRFSARQFPNYSSELNVNALLLGDSALYLCASSFLEGGTQYFGPGTRLTVL.